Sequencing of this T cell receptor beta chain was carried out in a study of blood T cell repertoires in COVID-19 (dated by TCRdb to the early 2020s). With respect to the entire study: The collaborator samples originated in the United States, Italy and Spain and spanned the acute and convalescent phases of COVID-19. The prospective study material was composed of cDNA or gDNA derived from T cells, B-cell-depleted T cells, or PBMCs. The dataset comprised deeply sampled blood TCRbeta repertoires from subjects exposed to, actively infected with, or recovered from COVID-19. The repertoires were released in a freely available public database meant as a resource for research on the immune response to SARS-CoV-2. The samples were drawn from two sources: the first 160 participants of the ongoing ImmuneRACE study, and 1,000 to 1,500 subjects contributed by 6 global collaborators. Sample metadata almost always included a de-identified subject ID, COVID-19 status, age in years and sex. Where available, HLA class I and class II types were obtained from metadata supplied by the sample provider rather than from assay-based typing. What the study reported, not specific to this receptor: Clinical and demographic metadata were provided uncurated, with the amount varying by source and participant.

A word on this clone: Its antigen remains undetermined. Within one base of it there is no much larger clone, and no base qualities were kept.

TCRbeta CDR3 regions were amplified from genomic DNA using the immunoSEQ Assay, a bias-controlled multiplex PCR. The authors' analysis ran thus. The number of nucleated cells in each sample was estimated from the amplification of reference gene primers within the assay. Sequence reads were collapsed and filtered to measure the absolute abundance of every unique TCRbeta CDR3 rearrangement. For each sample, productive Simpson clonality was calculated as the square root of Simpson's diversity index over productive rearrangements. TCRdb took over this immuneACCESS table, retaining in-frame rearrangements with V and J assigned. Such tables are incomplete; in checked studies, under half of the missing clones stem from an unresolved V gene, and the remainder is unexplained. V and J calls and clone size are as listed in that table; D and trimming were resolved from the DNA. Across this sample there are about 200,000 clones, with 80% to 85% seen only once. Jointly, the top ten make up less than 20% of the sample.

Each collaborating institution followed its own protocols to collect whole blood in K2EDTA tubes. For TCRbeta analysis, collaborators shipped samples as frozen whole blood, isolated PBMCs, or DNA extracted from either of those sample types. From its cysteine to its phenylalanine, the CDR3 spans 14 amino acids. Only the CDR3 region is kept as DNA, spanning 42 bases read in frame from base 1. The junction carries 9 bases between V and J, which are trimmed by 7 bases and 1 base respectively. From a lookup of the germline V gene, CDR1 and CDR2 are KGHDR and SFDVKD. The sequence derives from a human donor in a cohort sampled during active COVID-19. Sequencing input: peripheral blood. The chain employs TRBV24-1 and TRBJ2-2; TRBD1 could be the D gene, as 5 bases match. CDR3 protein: CATRGAQNTGELFF. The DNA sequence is TGTGCCACCAGAGGGGCCCAGAACACCGGGGAGCTGTTTTTT.